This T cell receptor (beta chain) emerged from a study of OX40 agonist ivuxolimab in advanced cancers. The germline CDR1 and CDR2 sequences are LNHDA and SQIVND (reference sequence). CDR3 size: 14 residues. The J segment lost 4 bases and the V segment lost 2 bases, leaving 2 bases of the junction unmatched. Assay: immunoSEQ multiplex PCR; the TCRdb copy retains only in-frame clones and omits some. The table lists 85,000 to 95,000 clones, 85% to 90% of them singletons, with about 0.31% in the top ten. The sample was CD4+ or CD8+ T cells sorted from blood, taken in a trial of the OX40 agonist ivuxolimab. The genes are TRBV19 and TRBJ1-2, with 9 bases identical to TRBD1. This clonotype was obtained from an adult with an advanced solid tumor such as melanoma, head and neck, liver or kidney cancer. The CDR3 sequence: CASSIRGQGYGYTF. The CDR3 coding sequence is TGTGCCAGTAGTATAAGGGGACAGGGCTATGGCTACACCTTC.